The 11 T cell receptor beta chains below come from one sample, sequenced in a study of radiation and T cells in renal cell carcinoma. The table came from immunoSEQ multiplex PCR; TCRdb's copy has only in-frame clones and leaves some out. The sample records 95,000 or so clones, 75% to 90% being singletons. Noted time point: baseline pretreatment blood. Treatment defined: 15 Gy SBRT to primary tumor, nephrectomy 4 weeks later. The sample in question was blood, obtained from a patient whose treatment included radiotherapy and nephrectomy. These receptors all stem from a man aged 50 or older with renal cell carcinoma.

The rearrangement uses TRBV27 and TRBJ2-7; 8 bases fit TRBD2. The V and J ends lost 5 bases and 1 base, in that order; junction bases with no gene match: 25. The CDR3 extends over 21 amino acids. Germline CDR1 reads MNHEY; CDR2 reads SMNVEV (reference sequence). The DNA for the CDR3 is TGTGCCAGCAGTCACAGGGTTTCAGCGGGAGAAGGGTTTGTTTGGTCCTACGAGCAGTACTTC. This gives the protein CASSHRVSAGEGFVWSYEQYF.

This clone was counted only a few times. The genes are TRBV7-9 and TRBJ1-1; the D is unclear. From germline, CDR1 is SEHNR and CDR2 FQNEAQ (reference sequence). V lost 1 base to trimming and J lost 1 base, with 7 bases between them. The CDR3 is 14 amino acids. CDR3 nucleotides: TGTGCCAGCAGCTTAGGTGGCTGGAACACTGAAGCTTTCTTT. Amino acids: CASSLGGWNTEAFF.

The chain combines TRBV20-1 with TRBJ2-7; D might be TRBD2 (5 bases). The germline gives CDR1 DFQATT, CDR2 SNEGSKA (reference sequence). The V and J ends lost 4 bases and 7 bases respectively, with 11 bases between them. CDR3 size: 11 residues. The CDR3 reads CSATPGWEQYF. Written as DNA, the CDR3 is TGCAGTGCTACTCCGGGGTGGGAGCAGTACTTC.

The genes are TRBV27 and TRBJ2-7; D unresolved. There are 13 residues in the CDR3. Germline V gene data show CDR1 as MNHEY and CDR2 as SMNVEV (reference sequence). Between the trimmed V and J ends, which lost 0 bases and 3 bases, there was a span of 6 bases. The CDR3 loop reads CASSLSQRYEQYF. CDR3 DNA sequence: TGTGCCAGCAGTTTATCACAACGCTACGAGCAGTACTTC.

This clone was detected only a few times. The gene calls are TRBV5-3 and TRBJ1-1, with TRBD1 matching 8 bases. TRBV5-3 is noted as an ORF with a role that remains uncertain. This CDR3 spans 15 amino acids. After removal of 4 bases from V and 1 base from J, the junction contained 6 bases not matched to a gene. In nucleotides, the CDR3 is TGTGCCAGAAGCCTCGGACAGGGAAAGAACACTGAAGCTTTCTTT. Its protein product is CARSLGQGKNTEAFF.

The V call is TRBV7-8, the J call TRBJ2-2; D call uncertain. Trimming cost V 1 base and J 0 bases, with 6 bases left between them. This CDR3 region has 15 residues. In germline, CDR1 is SGHVS, CDR2 FQNEAQ. The CDR3 loop reads CASSLVRANTGELFF. The CDR3 nucleotides are TGTGCCAGCAGCTTAGTTAGGGCGAACACCGGGGAGCTGTTTTTT.

This clone came up once. The chain recombines TRBV11-2 with TRBJ2-2; D unresolved. This CDR3 has 16 residues. V lost 1 base, J lost 0 bases, and 9 bases lay in between. Germline CDR1 and CDR2: SGHAT and FQNNGV. CDR3 DNA: TGTGCCAGCAGCTTAGTACCTCCCCCGAACACCGGGGAGCTGTTTTTT. It specifies CASSLVPPPNTGELFF.

The chain has TRBV6-5 and TRBJ2-1, with 7 bases lining up with TRBD2. Per germline, CDR1 MNHEY and CDR2 SVGAGI. This CDR3 spans 15 amino acids. J was trimmed by 7 bases and V by 0 bases; bases with no gene match: 6. CDR3 DNA: TGTGCCAGCAGTTACTCAGCGGGAAGGAGGAATGAGCAGTTCTTC. Translated: CASSYSAGRRNEQFF.

The J gene is TRBJ2-1, the V gene TRBV19; 9 nucleotides line up with TRBD2. The CDR3 is 16 residues long. Germline V CDR1 and CDR2: LNHDA, SQIVND (reference sequence). V lost 5 bases, J lost 7 bases, and 12 bases stayed unmatched. CDR3 in amino acids: CASSPRGAGGQNEQFF. Here the CDR3 DNA reads TGTGCCAGTAGTCCTCGGGGCGCGGGAGGGCAGAATGAGCAGTTCTTC.

The V and J genes are TRBV29-1 and TRBJ2-5, with a tentative D call TRBD1 (7 bases). V was trimmed by 6 bases and J by 5 bases, leaving 19 bases between them. Germline V CDR1 and CDR2: SQVTM, ANQGSEA. The CDR3 spans 14 residues. CDR3 in DNA: TGCAGCGTGGGCCCCGGGCCAGGGGGGGAGACCCAGTACTTC. Protein: CSVGPGPGGETQYF.

V gene TRBV2 combines with J gene TRBJ1-1; TRBD1 aligns across 10 bases. J was trimmed by 9 bases and V by 7 bases; bases with no gene match: 11. The CDR3 sequence is 14 residues long. CDR1 and CDR2 from the germline V gene are SNHLY and FYNNEI. The DNA of the CDR3 is TGTGCCAGCAAGCTGACCGGGACAGGGGTAAAAGCTTTCTTT. Translation gives CASKLTGTGVKAFF.